Shown below are 22 T cell receptor beta chains from a single sample sequenced in a study of tumor and adjacent non-tumor tissue in lung cancer (dated 2018 in TCRdb). Library construction relied on multiplex PCR. The instrument given in TCRdb is Illumina HiSeq 2500. TCRbeta libraries were constructed through three rounds of nested PCR with primers (Table S4) according to protocols modified from ARM-PCR. TCRdb passed the public sequencing reads through fastp at Q25 and MiXCR, retaining productive beta sequences. Every entry covers one CDR3 protein and lists the most common genes and DNA from its rows. A total of about 200,000 distinct CDR3 sequences appear in this sample, roughly 70% of them only once. In total, the top ten clones hold roughly a quarter of the sample. RNA was isolated from bulk, unsorted tissue, and RNA quality was assessed with a NanoDrop ND-1000 and an Agilent 2100. Sequenced: lung tumor tissue. The receptors stem from a man in his 60s with non-small cell lung cancer.

The rearrangement joins TRBV5-6 to TRBJ2-7, with D perhaps matching TRBD2 (5 bases). The CDR3 loop spans 13 amino acids. CDR1 SGHDT and CDR2 YYEEEE come from the germline V gene. Trimming stripped 0 bases from V and 6 bases from J, with 10 bases between. The CDR3 DNA reads TGTGCCAGCAGCTTGGGGCTAGAGGGCGAGCAGTACTTC. This codes for CASSLGLEGEQYF.

The chain recombines TRBV11-2 with TRBJ2-5; D may be TRBD2 (6 bases). Germline V gives CDR1 SGHAT, CDR2 FQNNGV. Trimming left V 9 bases short and J 5 bases short, with 22 bases between. CDR3 length: 15 residues. CDR3 loop: CASSPQQEGRETQYF. The CDR3 coding sequence is TGTGCCAGTAGCCCCCAGCAGGAGGGGCGTGAGACCCAGTACTTC.

Note on this clonotype: This sequence may be a read error, since a much larger clone differs from it by one base. The J gene is TRBJ2-3, the V gene TRBV20-1; possible D gene TRBD2, 6 bases. Deletions cut 4 bases from V and 4 bases from J, with 21 bases between. CDR1 is DFQATT and CDR2 is SNEGSKA in the germline V gene (reference sequence). The CDR3 is 16 residues long. CDR3 DNA: TGCAGTGCTATCCTTCTAACTAGCAGGAGTTCAGATACGCAGTATTTT. Protein product: CSAILLTSRSSDTQYF.

Of note for this clonotype: One end of the junction varies from germline; a read error may be responsible. This sequence joins TRBV4-1 and TRBJ1-2; TRBD1 might be the D (6 bases). Germline CDR1 reads MGHRA; CDR2 reads YSYEKL. This CDR3 comprises 14 residues. The CDR3 reads CASSQDAGHCGYIF. The CDR3 nucleotides are TGTGCCAGCAGCCAAGATGCGGGACACTGTGGCTACATCTTC.

For this clonotype: At one boundary the junction diverges from the germline segment, which might be a read error. The rearrangement uses TRBV2 and TRBJ2-5; D not resolved. Germline CDR1 is SNHLY and CDR2 is FYNNEI. The CDR3 loop spans 12 amino acids. The CDR3 nucleotides are TGTGCCAGCGCTCGGTCGAAAGAGACCGAGTACTTC. Translation gives CASARSKETEYF.

A remark on this clonotype: Given a much more abundant clone one base away, this may be a read error. V and J are TRBV29-1 and TRBJ1-2; D possibly corresponds to TRBD1 (5 bases). The CDR3 is 12 amino acids. Germline V CDR1 and CDR2: SQVTM, ANQGSEA. DNA for the CDR3: TGCAGCCTTGATAAGGGGAACTATGGCTACACCTTC. It specifies CSLDKGNYGYTF.

The chain couples TRBV11-2 to TRBJ1-2, with TRBD1 as a possible D gene (5 bases). From germline, CDR1 is SGHAT and CDR2 FQNNGV. There are 15 residues in the CDR3. V dropped 7 bases and J dropped 8 bases, with 23 bases sitting between them. As DNA, the CDR3 is TGTGCCAGCACCGTCCTTGGGGACGGAGCCTTCGGCTACACCTTC. It encodes CASTVLGDGAFGYTF.

Of note for this clonotype: It is likely a read error, because the conserved phenylalanine at the end of the CDR3 is missing. The rearrangement links TRBV11-3 to TRBJ2-5; 7 bases are a match to TRBD1. Germline V lookup: CDR1 SGHNT, CDR2 YENEEA. CDR3 size: 16 residues. The CDR3 DNA follows: TGTGACAGCAGCAAAGGGACAGTTCTCCTTCAAGAGACCCAGTACATC. Protein product: CDSSKGTVLLQETQYI.

The chain couples TRBV12-3 or TRBV12-4 to TRBJ2-1, with D maybe TRBD2 (6 bases). CDR3 length: 15 amino acids. Trimming shortened V by 9 bases and J by 7 bases, and 22 bases separated the two germline ends. CDR3 DNA: TGTGCCAGTACCTTGGAGAACGGGGGAAGTAATGAGCAGTTCTTC. Protein product: CASTLENGGSNEQFF.

Remarks on this clonotype: Its ends do not fully match the called genes, so a read error is possible. This sequence joins TRBV7-8 and TRBJ2-3; the match to TRBD2 covers 7 bases. CDR1 SGHVS and CDR2 FQNEAQ come from the germline V gene. The CDR3 runs 14 residues. In nucleotides, the CDR3 is TGTGCCAGCAGCCTGCGGGAGAACTTAGATACGCATTATTTT. It yields the protein CASSLRENLDTHYF.

This clonotype has only one observation. The junction shows a germline mismatch at one end, possibly a read error. The chain combines TRBV7-9 with TRBJ2-7; tentative D call: TRBD2 (5 bases). CDR3 length: 14 residues. Germline CDR1 SEHNR, CDR2 FQNEAQ (reference sequence). The CDR3 here is CASISPGKSYEQYF. The CDR3 DNA sequence: TGTGCCAGCATCTCCCCCGGGAAGTCCTACGAGCAGTACTTT.

For this clonotype: One junction end does not reproduce the germline sequence, and a read error may be involved. J is TRBJ1-1 and V is TRBV11-2; 7 bases agree with TRBD1. The CDR3 runs 15 residues. Per germline, CDR1 SGHAT and CDR2 FQNNGV. CDR3 sequence (DNA): TGTGCGAGCAGCTTTAAGGGGGCAGGGTACACTGAAACTTTCTTT. It yields the protein CASSFKGAGYTETFF. Using reference TRBV11-2 and TRBJ1-1 for the parts outside the CDR3, the full variable domain is EAGVAQSPRYKIIEKRQSVAFWCNPISGHATLYWYQQILGQGPKLLIQFQNNGVVDDSQLPKDRFSAERLKGVDSTLKIQPAKLEDSAVYLCASSFKGAGYTETFFGQGTRLTVV.

The gene calls are TRBV12-3 or TRBV12-4 and TRBJ2-7; perhaps TRBD1 as D (5 bases). The germline V and J ends were trimmed by 7 bases and 9 bases, with 19 bases remaining between them. There are 13 residues in the CDR3. In DNA, the CDR3 is TGTGCCAGCACCCATGGGGCTCATAGGAGGCAGTACTTC. Amino acids: CASTHGAHRRQYF.

This clonotype was counted ten times or more. The chain couples TRBV12-3 or TRBV12-4 to TRBJ1-6; no clear D gene. CDR3 length equals 12 residues. Trimming left V 3 bases short and J 10 bases short, with 7 bases between. CDR3 region: CASSFAYSPLHF. DNA of the CDR3: TGTGCCAGCAGTTTTGCCTACTCACCCCTCCACTTT.

A remark on this clonotype: The conserved final phenylalanine or tryptophan is absent from the CDR3, which likely points to a read error. The V call is TRBV4-3, the J call TRBJ2-4, with D maybe TRBD1 (6 bases). CDR3 length equals 13 residues. From germline, CDR1 is LGHNA and CDR2 YSLEER. CDR3 DNA: TGCACCAGCAGCCTAACAGGGAAAAACATTCAGTACTTG. Encoded protein: CTSSLTGKNIQYL.

As concerns this clonotype: At one end the junction does not follow the germline gene, possibly because of a read error. The chain joins TRBV4-3 to TRBJ2-1; 8 bases agree with TRBD2. CDR3 length equals 15 residues. CDR1 is LGHNA and CDR2 is YSLEER in the germline V gene. The CDR3 bases are TGCGCTAGCAGCCCAGATGGAAACAGCGGGGGCCAGCAGTTCTTC. Translation gives CASSPDGNSGGQQFF.

The chain recombines TRBV4-2 with TRBJ1-1, with D possibly TRBD1 on 6 matching bases. V lost 0 bases and J lost 0, with 14 bases in between. Germline V gene lookup returns CDR1 LGHNA and CDR2 YNFKEQ. CDR3 length: 17 residues. This CDR3 reads CASSQDQGRWLNTEAFF. The CDR3 DNA follows: TGTGCCAGCAGCCAAGATCAGGGGCGATGGTTGAACACTGAAGCTTTCTTT.

A word on this clonotype: The junction does not match germline at one end; this may be a read error. The V call is TRBV11-1, the J call TRBJ2-5, with a possible D match to TRBD1 (6 bases). This CDR3 contains 15 residues. CDR1 SGHAT and CDR2 FQDESV come from the germline V gene (reference sequence). The CDR3 bases are TGTGCCAACAGCCCCTTCGACAGGTGGAAAGAGACCCAGTACTTC. Protein: CANSPFDRWKETQYF. Supplemented by reference TRBV11-1 and TRBJ2-5, the full variable domain reads EAEVAQSPRYKITEKSQAVAFWCDPISGHATLYWYRQILGQGPELLVQFQDESVVDDSQLPKDRFSAERLKGVDSTLKIQPAELGDSAMYLCANSPFDRWKETQYFGPGTRLLVL.

Comments on this clonotype: This may be a read error, as it is one base from a much larger clone. The CDR3 loop is CASWVAPSNEQFF. Written as DNA, the CDR3 is TGTGCCAGCTGGGTGGCCCCGTCCAATGAGCAGTTCTTC. V is TRBV11-3 and J is TRBJ2-1; D ambiguous. Trimming removed 8 bases at V and 6 bases at J, with 14 bases between. Germline V CDR1 and CDR2: SGHNT, YENEEA. The CDR3 has 13 amino acids.

This clonotype has only a few counts. Relative to the germline gene, one junction end is altered; a read error may explain this. The chain carries TRBV11-2 and TRBJ1-6, with unresolved D. CDR3 length: 14 residues. CDR1 is SGHAT, CDR2 FQNNGV, per germline. In DNA, the CDR3 is TGTGCCAGTAGCTTTGGGGTGTGTAATTCGCCCCTCCACTTT. It specifies CASSFGVCNSPLHF.

The table lists this clonotype with a count of one. Its ends do not fully match the called genes, so a read error is possible. The rearrangement joins TRBV10-2 to TRBJ2-1; 7 bases are a match to TRBD2. Looked up from germline, CDR1 is WSHSY and CDR2 is SAAADI. This CDR3 has 15 residues. CDR3 region: CASNGLVGALNEQFF. CDR3 coding DNA: TGCGCTAGCAACGGACTAGTGGGAGCGCTAAATGAGCAGTTCTTC.

This clonotype was seen ten or more times. The V gene is TRBV20-1, the J gene TRBJ1-1, with TRBD1 matching 11 bases. Trimming removed 4 bases from V and 5 bases from J; junction bases left unmatched: 12. The CDR3 spans 16 residues. Per the germline V gene, CDR1 is DFQATT and CDR2 is SNEGSKA (reference sequence). The CDR3 sequence: CSATSAGTGGRTEAFF. For the CDR3, the DNA is TGCAGTGCTACCTCTGCCGGGACAGGGGGGAGGACTGAAGCTTTCTTT.